These T cell receptor beta chains were read from a single sample in a study of control samples from healthy donors and cancer patients. TCRdb's table, derived via immunoSEQ multiplex PCR, lists solely in-frame clones and lacks some. This sample has under 150,000 clones, with about nine tenths found just once. Sequencing was performed on blood. Receptors originate from a man in his forties in good health. Each CDR3 is given with its conserved first and last residue. D genes are given only for firm matches. Clone size appears in some rows only: once, few, many, or a class for an expanded clone.

D	V	J	size	CDR3	DNA
.	TRBV13	TRBJ1-2	.	CASSLMGDPGYTF	TGTGCCAGCAGCTTAATGGGGGACCCCGGCTACACCTTC
TRBD1	TRBV4-3	TRBJ2-1	few	CASSQYRGDEQFF	TGCGCCAGCAGCCAGTACAGGGGAGACGAGCAGTTCTTC
.	TRBV12-3/TRBV12-4	TRBJ1-2	.	CASSLGRTYGYTF	TGTGCCAGCAGTTTAGGCCGGACCTATGGCTACACCTTC
.	TRBV15	TRBJ2-5	.	CATSRDWRTAVQETQYF	TGTGCCACCAGCAGAGATTGGCGCACGGCAGTCCAAGAGACCCAGTACTTC
.	TRBV10-1	TRBJ2-2	.	CASSESLAEGTGELFF	TGCGCCAGCAGTGAGTCGTTAGCAGAGGGGACCGGGGAGCTGTTTTTT
.	TRBV2	TRBJ1-1	.	CASRTGGNTEAFF	TGTGCCAGCAGAACCGGGGGCAACACTGAAGCTTTCTTT
TRBD1	TRBV29-1	TRBJ1-2	.	CSVELTGGGGYTF	TGCAGCGTTGAACTGACAGGGGGAGGCGGCTACACCTTC
.	TRBV3-1/TRBV3-2	TRBJ2-3	.	CASSQDSTDTQYF	TGTGCCAGCAGCCAGGACAGCACAGATACGCAGTATTTT
TRBD1	TRBV5-8	TRBJ1-5	once	CASSLALSGGYSNQPQHF	TGTGCCAGCAGCTTGGCCCTCTCAGGGGGGTATAGCAATCAGCCCCAGCATTTT
.	TRBV29-1	TRBJ1-2	.	CSVEDLGALGYGYTF	TGCAGCGTTGAAGATCTTGGCGCCTTGGGGTATGGCTACACCTTC
.	TRBV24-1	TRBJ1-2	.	CATSDYYGYTF	TGTGCCACCAGTGATTACTATGGCTACACCTTC
TRBD2	TRBV6-4	TRBJ2-1	.	CASGGESYNEQFF	TGTGCCAGCGGGGGGGAAAGCTACAATGAGCAGTTCTTC
TRBD1	TRBV5-8	TRBJ1-1	.	CASSSDRVPGTEAFF	TGTGCCAGCAGCTCCGACAGGGTGCCGGGTACTGAAGCTTTCTTT
.	TRBV6-2/TRBV6-3	TRBJ2-7	.	CASSRFLYEQYF	TGTGCCAGCAGTCGCTTCCTCTACGAGCAGTACTTC
.	TRBV3-1/TRBV3-2	TRBJ1-2	.	CASRLTGIYGYTF	TGTGCCAGCAGGTTAACAGGAATATATGGCTACACCTTC